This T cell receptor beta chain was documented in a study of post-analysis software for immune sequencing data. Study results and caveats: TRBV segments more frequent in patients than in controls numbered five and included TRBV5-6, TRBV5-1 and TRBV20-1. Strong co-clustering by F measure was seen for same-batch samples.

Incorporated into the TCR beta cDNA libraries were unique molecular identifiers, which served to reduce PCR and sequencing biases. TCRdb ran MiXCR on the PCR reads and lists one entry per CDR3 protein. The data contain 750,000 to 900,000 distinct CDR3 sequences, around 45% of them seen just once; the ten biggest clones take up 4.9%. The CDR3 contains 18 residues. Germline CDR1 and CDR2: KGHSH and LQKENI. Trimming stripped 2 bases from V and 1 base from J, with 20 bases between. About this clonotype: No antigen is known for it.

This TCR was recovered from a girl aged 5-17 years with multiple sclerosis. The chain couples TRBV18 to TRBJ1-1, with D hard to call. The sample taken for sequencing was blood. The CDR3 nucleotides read TGTGCCAGCTCACCAAACCGTATTAGAACACCTACGAACACTGAAGCTTTCTTT. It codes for CASSPNRIRTPTNTEAFF.